This record looks at one T cell receptor (beta chain) sequence and its context. TCRdb keeps only in-frame clones here, not all; method: immunoSEQ multiplex PCR. The sample lists more than 400,000 clones; roughly 95% were seen once. This sample was taken from a study of shared clonotypes between healthy human individuals. Sample: naive CD4+ T cells sorted from blood. Subset of the sample: CD45RA+ positively selected. The receptor's source is a woman aged 25 to 39 in good health.

The CDR3 loop is CAIRPSGLAGYEQYF. The CDR3 coding sequence is TGTGCCATCAGGCCGAGCGGACTAGCGGGATACGAGCAGTACTTC. The gene calls are TRBV10-3 and TRBJ2-5; 12 nucleotides line up with TRBD2. The DNA end is a closer match to TRBJ2-7, so the J assignment may be wrong. Germline loops: CDR1 ENHRY, CDR2 SYGVKD. This CDR3 has 15 residues.